This entry lists 11 T cell receptor beta chains sequenced from one sample in a study. From the 5' RACE reads, TCRdb called clonotypes with MiXCR, one entry per CDR3 protein. The table includes about 3,000 distinct CDR3 sequences, 6.5% to 7% detected once. Sequenced material: total memory T cells from blood PBMCs. Regarding subset: transitional memory CD4+ T cells. Receptors were obtained from a female donor with HIV.

The rearrangement joins TRBV29-1 to TRBJ2-3; 9 bases map to TRBD2. CDR1 SQVTM and CDR2 ANQGSEA come from the germline V gene. This CDR3 has 14 residues. CDR3 nucleotides: TGCAGTTCAAACCAAGCGGGGGGCGCAGATACGCAGTATTTT. Protein product: CSSNQAGGADTQYF.

This clonotype has only a few counts. The chain is built from TRBV30 and TRBJ1-1, with D unresolved. Germline V gene lookup returns CDR1 GTSNPN and CDR2 SVGIG (reference sequence). The CDR3 totals 13 residues. V shed 5 bases and J shed 1 base, with 11 bases lying between them. The CDR3 coding sequence is TGTGCCTGGGACTCGTACAGGAACACTGAAGCTTTCTTT. Protein product: CAWDSYRNTEAFF.

Sample share makes this clonotype medium-sized (0.01 to 0.1%). The V gene is TRBV4-3, the J gene TRBJ1-2; D uncertain. The germline V gene has CDR1 LGHNA and CDR2 YSLEER. V lost 0 bases, J lost 8 bases, and 10 bases lay in between. This CDR3 has 13 amino acids. This chain's CDR3 is CASSQDIQSGYTF. CDR3 DNA: TGCGCCAGCAGCCAAGATATACAGAGCGGCTACACCTTC.

With respect to this clonotype: A much larger clone lies one base from this, so it may be a read error. A read error is likely, as this CDR3 ends without the conserved phenylalanine or tryptophan. This chain joins TRBV19 and TRBJ1-2; 7 positions agree with TRBD1. V lost 6 bases and J lost 6; bases outside the gene matches: 10. Germline lookup yields CDR1 LNHDA and CDR2 SQIVND (reference sequence). The CDR3 length is 14 residues. The DNA of the CDR3 is TGTGCCAGTAGCATCCGGACAGGAGGGAATGGCTACACCATC. It yields the protein CASSIRTGGNGYTI.

The gene calls are TRBV27 and TRBJ2-1; 14 bases agree with TRBD2. This CDR3 is 19 amino acids long. V shed 2 bases and J 1 base; nucleotides not matched to a gene: 7. In germline, CDR1 is MNHEY, CDR2 SMNVEV (reference sequence). Here the CDR3 reads CASSLPGLAGAPSYNEQFF. The CDR3 region has the DNA TGTGCCAGCAGTTTACCGGGACTAGCGGGGGCCCCGTCCTACAATGAGCAGTTCTTC.

This chain links TRBV5-4 with TRBJ2-7; D uncertain. Germline V CDR1 and CDR2: SGHNT, YYREEE (reference sequence). The CDR3 sequence is 12 residues long. V was pared by 2 bases and J by 6 bases, with 9 bases between. CDR3 sequence: CASSFSNLEQYV. As DNA, the CDR3 is TGTGCCAGCAGCTTTTCCAACCTCGAGCAGTACGTC.

By share of the sample, this clonotype is medium-sized. The CDR3 protein is CASRQTGQGAGETQYF. CDR3 sequence (DNA): TGTGCCAGCAGGCAGACGGGACAGGGGGCAGGAGAGACCCAGTACTTC. The chain joins TRBV2 to TRBJ2-5; the match to TRBD1 covers 12 bases. The germline V gene has CDR1 SNHLY and CDR2 FYNNEI. The CDR3 totals 16 residues. Trimming cost V 6 bases and J 4 bases; bases outside gene matches: 9.

This chain joins TRBV15 and TRBJ1-2; 7 bases are shared with TRBD1. CDR1 is LNHNV and CDR2 is YYDKDF in the germline V gene (reference sequence). With 5 bases clipped from V and 4 bases from J, the junction kept 7 bases outside the gene matches. The CDR3 has 14 residues. The CDR3 bases are TGTGCCACCAGCCCACAGGGGATGGGCTATGGCTACACCTTC. It codes for CATSPQGMGYGYTF.

The chain has TRBV12-2 and TRBJ1-4. TRBV12-2 is noted as a pseudogene. CDR3 length equals 15 residues. The chain's CDR3 is CASRLTGPANEKLFF. The CDR3 DNA reads as TGTGCAAGTCGCTTAACGGGGCCGGCTAATGAAAAACTGTTTTTT.

The chain is built from TRBV29-1 and TRBJ2-1, with 7 bases aligning to TRBD2. Germline CDR1 and CDR2: SQVTM and ANQGSEA. The CDR3 runs 13 residues. The trim removed 7 bases at V and 10 bases at J, leaving 13 bases unmatched. In DNA form, the CDR3 reads TGCAGCGGGGAAGCGGGACCCACCACCGAGCAGTTCTTC. It yields the protein CSGEAGPTTEQFF.

By share, this clonotype counts as medium-sized. V and J are TRBV7-9 and TRBJ2-2; tentative D call: TRBD1 (5 bases). The CDR3 spans 14 residues. Trimming pared 6 bases from V and 9 bases from J, leaving 17 bases between. Germline-derived CDR1 and CDR2 are SEHNR and FQNEAQ (reference sequence). The CDR3 reads CASSLGAHVRELFF. CDR3 coding DNA: TGTGCCAGCAGTCTAGGGGCACACGTAAGGGAGCTGTTTTTT.